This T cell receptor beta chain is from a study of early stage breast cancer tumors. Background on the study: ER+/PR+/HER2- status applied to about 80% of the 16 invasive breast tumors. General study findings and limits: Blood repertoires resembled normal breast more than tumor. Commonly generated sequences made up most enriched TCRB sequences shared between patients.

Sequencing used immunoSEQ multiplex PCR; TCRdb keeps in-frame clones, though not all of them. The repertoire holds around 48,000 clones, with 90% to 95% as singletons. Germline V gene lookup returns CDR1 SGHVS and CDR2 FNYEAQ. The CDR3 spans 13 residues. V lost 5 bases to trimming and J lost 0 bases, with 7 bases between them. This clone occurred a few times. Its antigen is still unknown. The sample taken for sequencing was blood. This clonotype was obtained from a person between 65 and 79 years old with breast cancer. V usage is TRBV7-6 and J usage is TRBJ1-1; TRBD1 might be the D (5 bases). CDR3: CASSGDLNTEAFF. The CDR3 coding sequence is TGTGCCAGCAGCGGGGACTTGAACACTGAAGCTTTCTTT.